This T cell receptor (beta chain) was profiled in a study of cytomegalovirus exposure and HLA in healthy donors. A multiplex PCR was run with 60 Vbeta primers and 13 Jbeta primers. TCRdb keeps only in-frame clones here, not all; method: immunoSEQ multiplex PCR. This sample carries about 110,000 clones, 76% of them seen once, and the ten largest clones take about an eighth. This clone has just a few counts. Its antigen remains unknown. The CDR3 totals 16 residues. Germline lookup yields CDR1 WSHSY and CDR2 SAAADI. V shed 2 bases, J shed 0 bases, and the junction held 2 bases outside the gene matches. Regarding the study as a whole: Sequencing likely generated an artifact that appeared as a cluster of highly shared sequence variants. Researchers reported in a later analysis that common viral pathogens appeared linked to several top clusters.

Sequencing was done on a sample of PBMCs. The rearrangement links TRBV10-2 to TRBJ1-5; 9 bases are a match to TRBD1. The clonotype originates from a man aged 30-40 years in good health and CMV-seropositive. CDR3: CASSERQGVSNQPQHF. In DNA, the CDR3 is TGCGCCAGCAGTGAGAGACAGGGGGTTAGCAATCAGCCCCAGCATTTT.